The entry below gives a single T cell receptor (beta chain) sequence along with its context. Assignment of participants to cohorts was predicated upon participant-reported clinical history. Two negative PCRs, clearance, or symptom resolution were required of recovered Cohort 3 donors. This sample is part of a study of blood T cell repertoires in COVID-19. On the study more broadly: The analysed material was cDNA or gDNA that came from T cells, B-cell-depleted T cells, or PBMCs.

CDR1 and CDR2 from the germline V gene are SGHTS and YDEGEE. The trim removed 3 bases at V and 8 bases at J, leaving 9 bases unmatched. CDR3 size: 15 residues. Some clones are missing from TCRdb's copy, which holds only in-frame ones; the method was immunoSEQ multiplex PCR. Of 390,000 or so clones in the sample, 80% to 90% were seen once. This TCR was recovered from a woman between 45 and 60 years old who had recovered from COVID-19. This rearrangement joins TRBV5-8 to TRBJ2-4; 9 bases align to TRBD1. Sequences were obtained from PBMCs or T cells enriched from blood (not recorded which). The CDR3 bases are TGTGCCAGCAGCTCAACCTTACAGGGGGCAGACATTCAGTACTTC. This codes for CASSSTLQGADIQYF.